The 19 T cell receptor beta chains in this list originate from one sample, sequenced in a study of blood T cell repertoires in COVID-19. Sequenced by immunoSEQ multiplex PCR; TCRdb stores in-frame clones only, minus some. The sample has 100,000 to 150,000 clones, about 94% seen once; the top ten hold around 2.2%. Sequencing input: peripheral blood. The source of these receptors is a man aged 50 or older with COVID-19, enrolled during active disease.

V gene TRBV9 combines with J gene TRBJ2-7; maybe TRBD2 (5 bases). The germline CDR1 and CDR2 sequences are SGDLS and YYNGEE. Between the trimmed V and J ends, which lost 0 bases and 3 bases, there was a span of 10 bases. The CDR3 is 14 residues long. CDR3 amino acids: CASSVEGSDYEQYF. CDR3 DNA sequence: TGTGCCAGCAGCGTAGAGGGTAGCGACTACGAGCAGTACTTC.

This chain joins TRBV14 and TRBJ1-1; D is uncertain. Trimming pared 3 bases from V and 5 bases from J, leaving 10 bases between. The CDR3 is 13 amino acids. Germline assignment: CDR1 SGHDN and CDR2 FVKESK. The CDR3 region has the DNA TGTGCCAGCAGCCACGGGATGGTGACTGAAGCTTTCTTT. Amino acids: CASSHGMVTEAFF.

V is TRBV23-1 and J is TRBJ2-7, with unresolved D. TRBV23-1 is sorted into the ORF group, with uncertain function. The CDR3 covers 15 residues. V lost 3 bases and J 1 base, leaving 13 bases between the germline ends. The CDR3 spells CASSHSYPRSYEQYV. The CDR3 bases are TGCGCCAGCAGTCATAGTTACCCACGGTCCTACGAGCAGTACGTC.

This clone has more than one count but fewer than ten. The chain carries TRBV5-4 and TRBJ2-1; 12 bases agree with TRBD2. CDR3 length: 14 residues. The junction had 2 bases not matched to a gene; V was cut back by 3 bases and J by 7 bases. Germline V lookup: CDR1 SGHNT, CDR2 YYREEE (reference sequence). The CDR3 sequence is CASSWTSGDNEQFF. CDR3 bases: TGTGCCAGCAGCTGGACTAGCGGGGATAATGAGCAGTTCTTC.

The chain employs TRBV21-1 and TRBJ2-1; whether TRBD2, the table's D call, matches the DNA was not checked. TRBV21-1 is described as a pseudogene. CDR3 size: 16 residues. Here the CDR3 DNA reads TGTGCCAGCAGCAAAGGGGGGGGCACCCGACCAGCTGAGCAGTTCTTC. Translated: CASSKGGGTRPAEQFF.

The chain carries TRBV11-2 and TRBJ2-3; TRBD2 might be the D (5 bases). V lost 4 bases to trimming and J lost 1 base, with 9 bases between them. Germline values: CDR1 SGHAT, CDR2 FQNNGV. CDR3 size: 14 residues. The CDR3: CASSSMGGTDTQYF. CDR3 bases: TGTGCCAGCAGCTCCATGGGAGGCACAGATACGCAGTATTTT.

Notes on this clone: The junction does not match germline at one end; this may be a read error. This chain links TRBV19 with TRBJ1-2; no reliable D call. Germline V lookup: CDR1 LNHDA, CDR2 SQIVND (reference sequence). The CDR3 extends over 12 amino acids. The CDR3 loop is CASSLSMAGRIF. For the CDR3, the DNA is TGTGCCAGTAGTCTGTCAATGGCGGGAAGAATCTTC.

The chain recombines TRBV5-6 with TRBJ2-1, with 11 bases fitting TRBD1. V trimming: 2 bases; J trimming: 6 bases; junction bases outside the gene matches: 1. CDR1 is SGHDT, CDR2 YYEEEE, per germline. CDR3 size: 14 residues. The CDR3 sequence is CASSFGQGANEQFF. CDR3 DNA sequence: TGTGCCAGCAGCTTTGGACAGGGGGCCAATGAGCAGTTCTTC.

The rearrangement links TRBV9 to TRBJ2-7, with 7 nucleotides matching TRBD1. The V and J ends lost 6 bases and 3 bases, in that order; junction bases with no gene match: 6. In germline, CDR1 is SGDLS, CDR2 YYNGEE. The CDR3 spans 13 residues. The CDR3 coding sequence is TGTGCCAGCACCTCAAGGGGGCTCTACGAGCAGTACGTC. Its translation: CASTSRGLYEQYV.

This clone was counted a single time. The chain links TRBV5-4 to TRBJ1-1; 9 bases line up with TRBD1. V was clipped by 0 bases and J by 3 bases; unmatched bases: 12. The CDR3 loop spans 18 amino acids. CDR1 SGHNT and CDR2 YYREEE come from the germline V gene (reference sequence). The CDR3 loop reads CASSLANRGHSWDTEAFF. CDR3 nucleotide sequence: TGTGCCAGCAGCTTGGCCAACAGGGGGCATTCGTGGGACACTGAAGCTTTCTTT. The full variable domain, with the rest looked up from reference TRBV5-4 and TRBJ1-1, is ETGVTQSPTHLIKTRGQQVTLRCSSQSGHNTVSWYQQALGQGPQFIFQYYREEENGRGNFPPRFSGLQFPNYSSELNVNALELDDSALYLCASSLANRGHSWDTEAFFGQGTRLTVV.

This clone has just a few counts. This rearrangement joins TRBV7-2 to TRBJ2-7; tentatively, D is TRBD1 (6 bases). The CDR3 is made up of 14 amino acids. With 3 bases removed from V and 7 bases from J, the gap between germline ends came to 16 bases. Germline lookup yields CDR1 SGHTA and CDR2 FQGNSA. The CDR3 protein is CASSFRDTAWEQYF. The CDR3 bases are TGTGCCAGCAGCTTCCGGGACACGGCGTGGGAGCAGTACTTC.

The V gene is TRBV10-3, the J gene TRBJ2-7, with 8 bases lining up with TRBD1. J lost 4 bases, V lost 6 bases, and 11 bases had no gene match. Germline V CDR1 and CDR2: ENHRY, SYGVKD. CDR3 size: 15 residues. The CDR3 bases are TGTGCCATCAGCTATAGTAAGGGACAGGCATACGAGCAGTACTTC. It yields the protein CAISYSKGQAYEQYF.

This clone is a singleton in its sample. V and J are TRBV10-3 and TRBJ2-1, with 8 bases identical to TRBD2. The CDR3 loop spans 15 amino acids. Germline V gene sequence: CDR1 ENHRY, CDR2 SYGVKD. J lost 7 bases, V lost 4 bases, and 9 bases had no gene match. Written as DNA, the CDR3 is TGTGCCATCAGTGTTGGGACTAGGGTGGGGAATGAGCAGTTCTTC. It specifies CAISVGTRVGNEQFF.

V gene TRBV6-1 combines with J gene TRBJ1-3; D is ambiguous. Germline V CDR1 and CDR2: MNHNS, SASEGT. V lost 2 bases, J lost 0 bases, and 11 bases lay in between. The CDR3 contains 16 residues. The CDR3 reads CASSESITRSGNTIYF. As DNA, the CDR3 is TGTGCCAGCAGTGAAAGTATAACTCGCTCTGGAAACACCATATATTTT.

This chain joins TRBV7-6 and TRBJ2-1; the match to TRBD2 covers 8 bases. The CDR3 consists of 14 residues. V lost 4 bases, J lost 6 bases, and 5 bases stayed unmatched. CDR1 SGHVS and CDR2 FNYEAQ come from the germline V gene. CDR3 nucleotide sequence: TGTGCCAGCAGCTCCGGCGGGGGGTCCAATGAGCAGTTCTTC. Translation gives CASSSGGGSNEQFF.

In nucleotides, the CDR3 is TGTGCCAGCAGTTTCGAGGGGACTAGAGGGGATACGCAGTATTTT. Translated, it gives CASSFEGTRGDTQYF. The chain employs TRBV27 and TRBJ2-3; TRBD2 aligns across 8 bases. V gave up 3 bases and J gave up 6 bases; unmatched junction bases: 8. CDR3 size: 15 residues. Looked up from germline, CDR1 is MNHEY and CDR2 is SMNVEV (reference sequence).

In this sample, this clone turned up once. The J gene is TRBJ2-4, the V gene TRBV18; D is perhaps TRBD2 (5 bases). Trimming pared 2 bases from V and 6 bases from J, leaving 14 bases between. CDR3 length: 15 amino acids. Germline V CDR1 and CDR2: KGHSH, LQKENI. The CDR3 protein is CASSPIPGFGNIQYF. CDR3 nucleotides: TGTGCCAGCTCACCAATACCGGGATTTGGAAACATTCAGTACTTC.

The gene calls are TRBV4-3 and TRBJ2-7; 10 nucleotides align to TRBD1. The CDR3 runs 14 residues. V lost 4 bases to trimming and J lost 4 bases; unmatched junction nucleotides: 4. Germline CDR1 reads LGHNA; CDR2 reads YSLEER. In DNA form, the CDR3 reads TGCGCCAGCAGCCTAGACAGGGGGCCTTACGAGCAGTACTTC. Translation: CASSLDRGPYEQYF.

The chain links TRBV28 to TRBJ1-2, with D possibly TRBD1 on 6 matching bases. Germline lookup yields CDR1 MDHEN and CDR2 SYDVKM. Trimming cost V 6 bases and J 1 base, with 15 bases left between them. The CDR3 contains 15 residues. Written as DNA, the CDR3 is TGTGCCAGCAGACCTAAGACAGGTCTTAACTATGGCTACACCTTC. It is translated as CASRPKTGLNYGYTF.